Listed below are T cell receptor beta chains from one sample, sequenced in a study of post-analysis software for immune sequencing data. TCRdb ran MiXCR on the PCR reads and lists one entry per CDR3 protein. Among under 200,000 distinct CDR3 sequences listed, approximately 28% were seen once. The sequenced material came from blood. These receptors came from a girl aged 2 to 17 with multiple sclerosis. Both conserved end residues are part of each CDR3. The D gene is left open where the match is weak. A clone size is listed for some rows: how often the clone was seen (once, few, many), or a class if it is expanded.

size,V,D,length,J,DNA,CDR3
.,TRBV5-1,.,14,TRBJ2-7,TGCGCCAGCAGCGGATCGACAGCGCGTGACGAGCAGTACTTC,CASSGSTARDEQYF
.,TRBV6-5,TRBD1,13,TRBJ1-6,TGTGCCAGCAGCCGACAGGGAGGATCACCCCTCCACTTT,CASSRQGGSPLHF
many,TRBV20-1,.,14,TRBJ1-5,TGCAGTGCTAGGATCGGTGTTGGCAATCAGCCCCAGCATTTT,CSARIGVGNQPQHF
.,TRBV3-1,TRBD1,18,TRBJ1-1,TGTGCCAGCAGCCAAATGGGAGGACAGGGCCCCTTGGATGTTGAAGCTTTCTTT,CASSQMGGQGPLDVEAFF
.,TRBV7-2,TRBD1,15,TRBJ2-5,TGTGCCAGCAGCTTAACCCGGACAGGGGGGGGGACCCAGTACTTC,CASSLTRTGGGTQYF
many,TRBV5-1,.,15,TRBJ2-1,TGCGCCAGCAGCGCCTCCGGTACAGACTACAATGAGCAGTTCTTC,CASSASGTDYNEQFF
many,TRBV6-6,.,11,TRBJ2-1,TGTGCCACCGGAGGCTACAATGAGCAGTTCTTC,CATGGYNEQFF
few,TRBV5-1,.,16,TRBJ2-1,TGCGCCAGCTCTGTGGGGGAGCCGCTCTTGTACAATGAGCAGTTCTTC,CASSVGEPLLYNEQFF
.,TRBV6-1,TRBD1,13,TRBJ1-1,TGTGCCAGCGGATGGACAGGGGGCACTGAAGCTTTCTTT,CASGWTGGTEAFF
many,TRBV29-1,.,12,TRBJ2-1,TGCAGCGTTGAACTAACCCACAATGAGCAGTTCTTC,CSVELTHNEQFF
many,TRBV7-9,TRBD2,18,TRBJ2-1,TGTGCCAGCAGCTCAATCATGACTAGCGGGAGGGCCCGCAATGAGCAGTTCTTC,CASSSIMTSGRARNEQFF
many,TRBV6-1,TRBD1,16,TRBJ2-3,TGTGCCAGCAGGAAACTAACAGGGGCCAGCACAGATACGCAGTATTTT,CASRKLTGASTDTQYF
.,TRBV28,.,15,TRBJ1-2,TGTGCCGGCAGTCCTGGAGGCCTGACCCCCTATGGCTACACCTTC,CAGSPGGLTPYGYTF
many,TRBV5-1,.,15,TRBJ2-7,TGCGCCAGCAGCTTGGCGAGCGGGCGCTCCTACGAGCAGTACTTC,CASSLASGRSYEQYF
.,TRBV6-2/TRBV6-3,.,11,TRBJ1-6,TGTGCCAGCAGAACAAATTCACCCCCCCACTTT,CASRTNSPPHF
.,TRBV5-1,.,17,TRBJ1-2,TGCGCCAGCAATATAGACGGCTGGGAGAGGAAGGTGGATGGCTACACCTTC,CASNIDGWERKVDGYTF
few,TRBV27,.,13,TRBJ1-5,TGTGCCAGCACCGCGGGGGGTAATCAGCCCCAGCATTTT,CASTAGGNQPQHF
many,TRBV29-1,.,12,TRBJ2-7,TGCAGCGTGGTTAAACCCTCCTACGAGCAGTACTTC,CSVVKPSYEQYF
many,TRBV20-1,.,14,TRBJ2-1,TGCAGTGCTAGACAGCGGAGCTCCTACAATGAGCAGTTCTTC,CSARQRSSYNEQFF
.,TRBV7-9,TRBD1,15,TRBJ1-1,TGTGCCAGCAGCCTCCGGGACAGTTGGGACACTGAAGCTTTCTTT,CASSLRDSWDTEAFF
few,TRBV7-8,TRBD2,16,TRBJ2-1,TGTGCCGGCAGCTTAGCGGGACTAGCGGGAGTCTATGAGCAGTTCTTC,CAGSLAGLAGVYEQFF
.,TRBV7-9,.,15,TRBJ2-3,TGTGCCAGCAGCTTAGGGGTAGGGGTAACAGATACGCAGTATTTT,CASSLGVGVTDTQYF
many,TRBV7-2,TRBD1,15,TRBJ2-3,TGTGCCAGCAGAGGGGGGACAGGCGGGACAGATACGCAGTATTTT,CASRGGTGGTDTQYF
.,TRBV28,.,13,TRBJ2-7,TGTGCCAGCAGCCCACGGGCTTACAATGAGCAGTACTTC,CASSPRAYNEQYF
.,TRBV5-6,TRBD1,13,TRBJ1-2,TGTGCCAGCAGCTTCGGGACAGGGGGCCGCTACACCTTC,CASSFGTGGRYTF
few,TRBV27,TRBD1,18,TRBJ1-6,TGTGCCAGCAGTTTATTTCTCGGGGACAGGGGGCTGAATTCACCCCTCCACTTT,CASSLFLGDRGLNSPLHF
many,TRBV25-1,.,16,TRBJ2-5,TGTGCCAGCAGTGAGAGCGGGCCGAAGATCCAAGAGACCCAGTACTTC,CASSESGPKIQETQYF
.,TRBV28,TRBD2,15,TRBJ2-1,TGTGCCAGCAGTTTATGGGCGGGAGGGAAGGGTGAGCAGTTCTTC,CASSLWAGGKGEQFF
.,TRBV5-1,TRBD2,17,TRBJ2-1,TGCGCCAGCAGCTTGGTCCTAGCGGTGAGCTCCTACAATGAGCAGTTCTTC,CASSLVLAVSSYNEQFF
many,TRBV20-1,.,12,TRBJ1-5,TGCAGTGCTAGAGCCCCTATGAAGCCCCAGCATTTT,CSARAPMKPQHF
.,TRBV5-1,TRBD1,17,TRBJ1-1,TGCGCCAGCAGCTGGGGTCCCTCCGGGACAGGGCCCACTGAAGCTTTCTTT,CASSWGPSGTGPTEAFF
few,TRBV7-2,.,15,TRBJ2-1,TGTGCCAGCAGCCAGACTAGTAGTTCCTACAATGAGCAGTTCTTC,CASSQTSSSYNEQFF
.,TRBV7-9,.,14,TRBJ2-7,TGTGCCAGCAGCCCACCCCTGGTCCCCTACGAGCAGTACTTC,CASSPPLVPYEQYF
.,TRBV29-1,.,14,TRBJ2-5,TGCAGCGTTGACATGGGCACTACGGGGGAGACCCAGTACTTC,CSVDMGTTGETQYF
.,TRBV5-6,.,16,TRBJ2-1,TGTGCCAGCAGCAGTTTCGGCCTAGTTGGCTACAATGAGCAGTTCTTC,CASSSFGLVGYNEQFF
many,TRBV5-1,.,15,TRBJ1-2,TGCGCCAGCAGTCCGCGGCCCGGGGGGAGAGGAGGCTACACCTTC,CASSPRPGGRGGYTF
many,TRBV15,TRBD1,17,TRBJ2-7,TGTGCCACCAGCAGAGATCTAGAGACAGGGGTTCGCTACGAGCAGTACTTC,CATSRDLETGVRYEQYF
.,TRBV20-1,TRBD1,15,TRBJ1-6,TGCAGTGCTAGCAACGCGGGACAGGGTAACTCACCCCTCCACTTT,CSASNAGQGNSPLHF
many,TRBV5-1,TRBD2,15,TRBJ2-1,TGCGCCAGCAGCTTGCTAGCGGGGGGGCCCAATGAGCAGTTCTTC,CASSLLAGGPNEQFF
many,TRBV6-1,.,15,TRBJ2-7,TGTGCCAGCAGCCCCATGGGGCGGAACTCCTACGAGCAGTACTTC,CASSPMGRNSYEQYF
.,TRBV7-2,TRBD1,14,TRBJ2-5,TGTGCCAGCAGCTTTCAGACAGGGCAAGAGACCCGGTACTTC,CASSFQTGQETRYF
many,TRBV27,.,13,TRBJ2-1,TGTGCCAGCAGTTTATCGGGAGAGGCGGGGCAGTTCTTC,CASSLSGEAGQFF
.,TRBV4-1,.,13,TRBJ1-5,TGCGCCAGCAGCCAAGAAAGGAATCAGCCCCAGCATTTT,CASSQERNQPQHF
.,TRBV5-6,.,14,TRBJ1-1,TGTGCCAGCAGCTTCGGACGGCTGAACACTGAAGCTTTCTTT,CASSFGRLNTEAFF
once,TRBV5-1,.,14,TRBJ2-7,TGCGCCAGCAGCCCCAGGGGGGCCCTTGATGAGCAGTACTTC,CASSPRGALDEQYF
.,TRBV5-1,.,14,TRBJ1-1,TGCGCCAGCAGCCCGACCCGAGGGGTCACTGAAGCTTTCTTT,CASSPTRGVTEAFF
.,TRBV5-1,.,15,TRBJ1-6,TGCGCCAGCAGCCAGGGTGGTGACCCTGCTTCGTCCCTCCACTTT,CASSQGGDPASSLHF
.,TRBV25-1,.,13,TRBJ1-2,TGTGCCAGCAGTGAACCTTTAGAGGCTGGCTACACCTTC,CASSEPLEAGYTF
many,TRBV20-1,.,15,TRBJ1-5,TGCAGTGCTGTGGGGGGGTTGCGGGGCAATCAGCCCCAGCATTTT,CSAVGGLRGNQPQHF
.,TRBV5-1,.,15,TRBJ2-7,TGCGCCAGCAGGCACCGGGACCAGGGCGTCTACGAGCGGTACTTC,CASRHRDQGVYERYF
.,TRBV30,.,14,TRBJ1-5,TGTGCCTGGAGTAGCCGGGGGGCCAATCAGCCCCAGCATTTT,CAWSSRGANQPQHF
.,TRBV20-1,.,14,TRBJ1-1,TGCAGTGCTGGAGATGGGAGGGTGAACACTGAAGCTTTCTTT,CSAGDGRVNTEAFF
many,TRBV12-3/TRBV12-4,.,17,TRBJ1-5,TGTGCCAGCAGACGTAGTGGGGGGGTTGGGAGCAATCAGCCCCAGCATTTT,CASRRSGGVGSNQPQHF
few,TRBV2,.,11,TRBJ2-7,TGTGCCAGCAGTGAACACGGCGAGCAGTACTTC,CASSEHGEQYF
few,TRBV6-6,TRBD1,15,TRBJ1-1,TGTGCCAGCACCGAGGGACAGGTGCGAAACACTGAAGCTTTCTTT,CASTEGQVRNTEAFF
.,TRBV5-1,TRBD1,15,TRBJ1-4,TGCGCCAGCAGTCGAAGGACAGGAGCAAATGAAAAACTGTTTTTT,CASSRRTGANEKLFF
.,TRBV29-1,TRBD2,15,TRBJ2-3,TGCAGCGTCCGGACTAGCGGGACTTATAAAGATACGCAGTATTTT,CSVRTSGTYKDTQYF
.,TRBV4-2,TRBD1,15,TRBJ1-3,TGTGCCAGCAGCCAGGGACAGAACTCTGGAAACACCATATATTTT,CASSQGQNSGNTIYF
many,TRBV5-5,.,18,TRBJ2-3,TGTGCCAGCATGGGGCCCGGGGGAGCCCCGCCGCGCAAGGATACGCAGTATTTT,CASMGPGGAPPRKDTQYF
.,TRBV7-9,.,15,TRBJ2-1,TGTGCCAGCAACTTCAGCGGGCCCTCCTACAATGAGCAGTTCTTC,CASNFSGPSYNEQFF